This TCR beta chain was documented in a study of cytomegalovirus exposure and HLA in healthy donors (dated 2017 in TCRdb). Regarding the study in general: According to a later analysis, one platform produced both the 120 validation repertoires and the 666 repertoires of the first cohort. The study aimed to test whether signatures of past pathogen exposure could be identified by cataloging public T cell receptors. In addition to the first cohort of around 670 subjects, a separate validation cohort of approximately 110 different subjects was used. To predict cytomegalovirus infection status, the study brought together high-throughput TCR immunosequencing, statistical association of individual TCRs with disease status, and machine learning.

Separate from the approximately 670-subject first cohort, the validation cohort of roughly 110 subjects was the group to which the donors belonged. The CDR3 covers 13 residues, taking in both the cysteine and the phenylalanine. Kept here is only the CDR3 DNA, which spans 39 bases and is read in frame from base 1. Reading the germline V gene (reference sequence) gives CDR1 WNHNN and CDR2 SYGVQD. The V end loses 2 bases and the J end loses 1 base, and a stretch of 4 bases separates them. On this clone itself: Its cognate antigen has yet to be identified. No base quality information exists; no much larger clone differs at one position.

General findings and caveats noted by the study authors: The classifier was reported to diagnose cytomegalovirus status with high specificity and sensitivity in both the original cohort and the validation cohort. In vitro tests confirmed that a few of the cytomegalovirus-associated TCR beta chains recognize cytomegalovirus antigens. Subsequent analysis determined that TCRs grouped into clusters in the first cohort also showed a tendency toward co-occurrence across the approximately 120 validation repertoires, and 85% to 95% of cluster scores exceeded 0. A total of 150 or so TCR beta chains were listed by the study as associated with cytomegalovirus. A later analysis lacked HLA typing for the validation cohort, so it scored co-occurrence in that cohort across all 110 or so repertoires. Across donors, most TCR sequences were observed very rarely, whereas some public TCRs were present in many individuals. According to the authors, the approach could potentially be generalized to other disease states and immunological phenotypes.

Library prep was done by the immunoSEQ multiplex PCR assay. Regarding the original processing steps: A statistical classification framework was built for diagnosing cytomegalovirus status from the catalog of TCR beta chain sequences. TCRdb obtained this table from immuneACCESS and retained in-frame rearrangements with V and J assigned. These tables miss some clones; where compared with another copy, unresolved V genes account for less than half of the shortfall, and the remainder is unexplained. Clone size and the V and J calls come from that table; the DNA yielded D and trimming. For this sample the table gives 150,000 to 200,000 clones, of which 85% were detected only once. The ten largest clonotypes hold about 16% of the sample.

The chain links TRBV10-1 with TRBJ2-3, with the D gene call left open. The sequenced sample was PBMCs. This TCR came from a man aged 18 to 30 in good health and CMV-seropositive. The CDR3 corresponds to CASSEPGTDTQYF. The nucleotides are TGCGCCAGCAGTGAGCCCGGCACAGATACGCAGTATTTT.